The present T cell receptor beta chain was sequenced within a study of cytomegalovirus exposure and HLA in healthy donors. Notes on the study in general: Further analysis was carried out later, and it showed several of the most significant clusters appearing linked to common viral pathogens. CMV serostatus was the only immune exposure information that was available.

This CDR3 is 15 amino acids long. Germline assignment: CDR1 MNHEY and CDR2 SVGAGI. V was pared by 6 bases and J by 8 bases, with 19 bases between. With 60 Vbeta and 13 Jbeta primers, the PCR was carried out. The assay was immunoSEQ multiplex PCR, and TCRdb's table has in-frame clones only and misses some. The sample shows 85,000 to 90,000 clones, roughly 84% of them seen only once. As regards this clone: The antigen remains undetermined.

This sequence joins TRBV6-5 and TRBJ1-4; D is uncertain. This sequence originates from a man aged 25-45 years in good health and CMV-seronegative. Sequencing was performed on PBMCs. The CDR3 loop is CASSFDPSKEEKLFF. The CDR3 DNA reads as TGTGCCAGCAGCTTCGATCCGTCTAAGGAGGAAAAACTGTTTTTT.